What follows describes a single T cell receptor beta chain. The record originates from a study of blood T cell repertoires in COVID-19. The CDR3 has 15 residues. The J segment lost 7 bases and the V segment lost 0 bases, leaving 2 bases of the junction unmatched. Germline V gene lookup returns CDR1 SGHNT and CDR2 YYREEE (reference sequence). Repertoires were generated with immunoSEQ multiplex PCR, while TCRdb's copy carries only in-frame clones and drops some. The table lists 250,000 to 350,000 clones, approximately 85% of them singletons. This clonotype was obtained from a woman younger than 45 who had recovered from COVID-19. The genes are TRBV5-4 and TRBJ1-6; 9 nucleotides align to TRBD1. Sequenced: PBMCs or T cells enriched from blood (not recorded which). The CDR3 region is CASSLAGTGNSPLHF. The CDR3 DNA reads TGTGCCAGCAGCTTGGCCGGGACAGGGAATTCACCCCTCCACTTT.